This TCR beta chain came from a study of blood T cell repertoires in COVID-19. Assay: immunoSEQ multiplex PCR; the TCRdb copy retains only in-frame clones and omits some. Counted here are fewer than 500,000 clones, roughly 90% occurring once; the ten biggest clones make up around 0.97%. The CDR3 loop spans 15 amino acids. Germline lookup yields CDR1 MNHEY and CDR2 SVGAGI. Trimming took 6 bases from V and 4 from J; bases not matched to a gene: 3. The receptor's source is a woman aged 25 to 39 with acute COVID-19. The source material was PBMCs or T cells enriched from blood (not recorded which). The chain carries TRBV6-5 and TRBJ2-2; TRBD1 aligns across 12 bases. This CDR3 reads CASRGTGGATGELFF. The CDR3 DNA sequence: TGTGCCAGCAGAGGGACAGGGGGCGCCACCGGGGAGCTGTTTTTT.